One sample yielded the 13 T cell receptor beta chains listed below, sequenced in a study of radiotherapy plus CTLA-4 blockade in lung cancer. Some clones are missing from TCRdb's copy, which holds only in-frame ones; the method was immunoSEQ multiplex PCR. The sample has about 38,000 clones, around three quarters seen once. This specimen was peripheral blood, taken from a patient treated with radiotherapy plus ipilimumab. All receptors derive from a human donor with non-small cell lung cancer who had stable disease on radiotherapy plus ipilimumab.

This sequence joins TRBV30 and TRBJ1-6; maybe TRBD1 (6 bases). Trimming shortened V by 8 bases and J by 3 bases, and 23 bases separated the two germline ends. The CDR3 length is 17 residues. Germline CDR1 is GTSNPN and CDR2 is SVGIG (reference sequence). The CDR3 DNA reads as TGTGCCAGCACGCGTCAACAGGGAATTATCTATAATTCACCCCTCCACTTT. Translating gives CASTRQQGIIYNSPLHF.

The V and J genes are TRBV9 and TRBJ2-2; 9 positions match TRBD1. In germline, CDR1 is SGDLS, CDR2 YYNGEE. This CDR3 spans 17 amino acids. V trimming: 0 bases; J trimming: 2 bases; junction bases outside the gene matches: 5. The CDR3 coding sequence is TGTGCCAGCAGCGTAGCGGGACAGGGCGCTAACACCGGGGAGCTGTTTTTT. Translated: CASSVAGQGANTGELFF.

The gene calls are TRBV4-2 and TRBJ1-2, with D possibly TRBD1 on 6 matching bases. The V gene lost 0 bases and the J gene lost 4 bases, with 12 bases spanning the gap. The CDR3 contains 15 residues. Germline V gene sequence: CDR1 LGHNA, CDR2 YNFKEQ. The CDR3 loop is CASSQESGGLYGYTF. The CDR3 DNA reads TGTGCCAGCAGCCAAGAGTCTGGGGGGCTCTATGGCTACACCTTC.

As concerns this clone: Other DNA variants within this sample encode the same CDR3. The chain carries TRBV2 and TRBJ1-1; 9 bases map to TRBD1. The CDR3 is made up of 13 amino acids. V gave up 8 bases and J gave up 1 base; unmatched junction bases: 2. Germline V gene sequence: CDR1 SNHLY, CDR2 FYNNEI. The CDR3: CASEGQGNTEAFF. Here the CDR3 DNA reads TGTGCCAGCGAGGGACAGGGGAACACTGAAGCTTTCTTT.

The V and J genes are TRBV20-1 and TRBJ2-5; D unresolved. The CDR3 contains 11 residues. Germline V gene lookup returns CDR1 DFQATT and CDR2 SNEGSKA (reference sequence). The CDR3 DNA follows: TGCAGCGCGGTAGACCTGGAGACCCAGTACTTC. Translating it yields CSAVDLETQYF.

The rearrangement links TRBV18 to TRBJ1-2, with TRBD1 as a possible D gene (6 bases). The CDR3 loop spans 14 amino acids. V lost 5 bases and J lost 2, with 12 bases in between. Germline V CDR1 and CDR2: KGHSH, LQKENI. The DNA for the CDR3 is TGTGCCAGCTCAACGTCAACAGGGAACTATGGCTACACCTTC. It is translated as CASSTSTGNYGYTF.

The rearrangement joins TRBV13 to TRBJ2-1, with D perhaps being TRBD1 or TRBD2 (5 bases each). Trimming shortened V by 4 bases and J by 0 bases, and 13 bases separated the two germline ends. The CDR3 is 16 residues long. Germline V lookup: CDR1 PRHDT, CDR2 FYEKMQ (reference sequence). CDR3 sequence reads: CASSSLKGSSYNEQFF. CDR3 nucleotide sequence: TGTGCCAGCAGCTCCCTAAAGGGGAGCTCCTACAATGAGCAGTTCTTC.

This chain connects TRBV7-2 to TRBJ2-1; 7 positions match TRBD2. Germline values: CDR1 SGHTA, CDR2 FQGNSA. The CDR3 runs to 16 residues. J was trimmed by 12 bases and V by 2 bases; bases with no gene match: 16. The CDR3 here is CASSLNVASGGVGQFF. The CDR3 nucleotides read TGTGCCAGCAGCTTAAACGTCGCTAGCGGTGGGGTGGGGCAGTTCTTC.

The J gene is TRBJ1-2, the V gene TRBV2, with D hard to call. CDR3 length: 12 amino acids. CDR1 SNHLY and CDR2 FYNNEI come from the germline V gene. Trimming cost V 6 bases and J 8 bases, with 13 bases left between them. The CDR3 DNA follows: TGTGCCAGCAGGGACGGTGCTTTAGGCTACACCTTC. Translated, it gives CASRDGALGYTF. Drawing the rest from reference TRBV2 and TRBJ1-2, the complete variable domain is EPEVTQTPSHQVTQMGQEVILRCVPISNHLYFYWYRQILGQKVEFLVSFYNNEISEKSEIFDDQFSVERPDGSNFTLKIRSTKLEDSAMYFCASRDGALGYTFGSGTRLTVV.

This chain links TRBV18 with TRBJ1-1, with a weak D call TRBD1 (5 bases). Trimming removed 3 bases at V and 6 bases at J, with 14 bases between. The V gene's germline CDR1 is KGHSH and CDR2 LQKENI. The CDR3 spans 14 residues. The CDR3 DNA sequence: TGTGCCAGCTCACCCGGGACGCCCGGGGCTGAAGCTTTCTTT. Protein sequence: CASSPGTPGAEAFF.

The chain joins TRBV7-9 to TRBJ2-4; no reliable D call. Trimming removed 2 bases from V and 5 bases from J, with 4 bases in between. The CDR3 contains 12 residues. Germline-derived CDR1 and CDR2 are SEHNR and FQNEAQ (reference sequence). This CDR3 is CASSLTENIQYF. CDR3 DNA sequence: TGTGCCAGCAGCTTAACAGAAAACATTCAGTACTTC.

J is TRBJ1-5 and V is TRBV5-6, with TRBD1 identical over 9 bases. The CDR3 is 13 amino acids. V shed 4 bases and J 9 bases; nucleotides not matched to a gene: 5. Germline CDR1 is SGHDT and CDR2 is YYEEEE. The CDR3: CASSPGQGWPQHF. As DNA, the CDR3 is TGTGCCAGCAGCCCGGGACAGGGATGGCCCCAGCATTTT.

The J gene is TRBJ2-3, the V gene TRBV2, with a tentative D call TRBD1 (6 bases). The CDR3 sequence is 15 residues long. V lost 6 bases and J lost 4, with 17 bases in between. In germline, CDR1 is SNHLY, CDR2 FYNNEI. CDR3 amino acids: CASRERGSTPDTQYF. In DNA, the CDR3 is TGTGCCAGCAGGGAGAGGGGGAGTACCCCAGATACGCAGTATTTT.